Listed below are T cell receptor beta chains from one sample, sequenced in a study of blood T cell repertoires in COVID-19. Clones were read by immunoSEQ multiplex PCR, and TCRdb kept only the in-frame ones, dropping some. The table shows over 150,000 clones, with about 85% occurring only once. Material for sequencing was peripheral blood. Receptors were obtained from a woman aged 55-69 years with COVID-19, enrolled during active disease. CDR3s include the opening cysteine and the closing phenylalanine or tryptophan. The D gene is left open where the match is weak. Clone size, where shown, is once, few, many, or a class for clones that have expanded.

clone_size d_call j_call v_call cdr3_nt cdr3_aa
. . TRBJ1-5 TRBV10-2 TGCGCCAGCAGCGAGCGGAGTATGGGTGGCAATCAGCCCCAGCATTTT CASSERSMGGNQPQHF
. TRBD1 TRBJ2-5 TRBV20-1 TGCAGTGCTAGTGGACAGGGGAAAGGCCAAGAGACCCAGTACTTC CSASGQGKGQETQYF
once . TRBJ2-7 TRBV11-2 TGTGCCAGCAAAGTATGGACAGACTACGAGCAGTACTTC CASKVWTDYEQYF
many . TRBJ2-2 TRBV3-1/TRBV3-2 TGTGCCAGCAGCCAAGATTGGCGGGTGTACACCGGGGAGCTGTTTTTT CASSQDWRVYTGELFF
. TRBD2 TRBJ2-4 TRBV5-4 TGTGCCAGCAGCCTCGGGACTACCCTAGCCAAAAACATTCAGTACTTC CASSLGTTLAKNIQYF
. . TRBJ2-5 TRBV7-2 TGTGCCAGCAGCCTCCGGGTAGGCAGGGCGGAGACCCAGTACTTC CASSLRVGRAETQYF
. . TRBJ1-1 TRBV12-3/TRBV12-4 TGTGCCAGCAGATTTGACAGGAACACTGAAGCTTTCTTT CASRFDRNTEAFF
few . TRBJ1-2 TRBV6-5 TGTGCCAGCAGGTTCGGGTATGGCTACACCTTC CASRFGYGYTF
. TRBD1 TRBJ1-1 TRBV3-1/TRBV3-2 TGTGCCAGCAGCCTCGTGCTTAGACAGGGAAGGAACACTGAAGCTTTCTTT CASSLVLRQGRNTEAFF
. . TRBJ1-1 TRBV6-6 TGTGCCAGCAGTACGAGGCAAGTATTGGCTTTCTTT CASSTRQVLAFF
. . TRBJ2-3 TRBV5-1 TGCGCCAGCAGCTTGGGCGGATTCACAGATACGCAGTATTTT CASSLGGFTDTQYF
. TRBD1 TRBJ1-1 TRBV27 TGTGCCAGCAGCTCAATTGATACAGGGGGAGCTTTCTTT CASSSIDTGGAFF
. TRBD1 TRBJ1-1 TRBV5-1 TGCGCCAGCAGCTCAGCGGGACAGGGGAACACTGAAGCTTTCTTT CASSSAGQGNTEAFF
. TRBD1 TRBJ1-1 TRBV2 TGTGCCAGCAGTGTGGCAGGGGGGACTGAAGCTTTCTTT CASSVAGGTEAFF
. . TRBJ1-1 TRBV7-9 TGTGCCAGCAGCTCACAGGGTTTTTCCACTGAAGCTTTCTTT CASSSQGFSTEAFF
. . TRBJ1-4 TRBV9 TGTGCCAGCAGCGTAGACTTAGCGGGGGTGAATGAAAAACTGTTTTTT CASSVDLAGVNEKLFF
few TRBD2 TRBJ2-1 TRBV7-3 TGTGCCAGCAGCTCAACTCTCGGAACGGGGGGCTACAATGAGCAGTTCTTC CASSSTLGTGGYNEQFF
. . TRBJ1-5 TRBV27 TGTGCCAGCAGCGTTCGGGGGGCCAATCAGCCCCAGCATTTT CASSVRGANQPQHF
. . TRBJ2-5 TRBV3-1/TRBV3-2 TGTGCCAGCAGCCCCGGGTATCTGCCTCAAGAGACCCAGTACTTC CASSPGYLPQETQYF
. . TRBJ2-2 TRBV7-8 TGTGCCAGCAGCAAAGGGGGAACGAACACCGGGGAGCTGTTTTTT CASSKGGTNTGELFF
. TRBD1 TRBJ2-1 TRBV19 TGTGCCAGTATGGGGACAAGGGGGCAGTACAATGAGCAGTTCTTC CASMGTRGQYNEQFF
. . TRBJ1-1 TRBV6-5 TGTGCCAGCAGTCCGGTGAGGGACACTGAAGCTTTCTTT CASSPVRDTEAFF
. . TRBJ1-5 TRBV19 TGTGCCAGTGTGGACAGACACTATAGCAATCAGCCCCAGCATTTT CASVDRHYSNQPQHF
. . TRBJ1-1 TRBV6-5 TGTGCCAGCAGCCGACACTGGAACACTGAAGCTTTCTTT CASSRHWNTEAFF
few TRBD2 TRBJ2-2 TRBV7-8 TGTGCCAGCAGCTTAGAACTAGCGGGTGCTCTTCCGTTTTTT CASSLELAGALPFF
. . TRBJ2-3 TRBV5-3 TGTGCCAGAAGCTTTAGGGGGTCTAGAACAGATACGCAGTATTTT CARSFRGSRTDTQYF
. TRBD1 TRBJ2-2 TRBV7-3 TGTGCCAGCAGCTGGGGACAGGGGGGTACCGGGGAGCTGTTTTTT CASSWGQGGTGELFF
. TRBD2 TRBJ2-1 TRBV6-5 TGTGCCAGCAGTCGGGACTATCGCTACAATGAGCAGTTCTTC CASSRDYRYNEQFF
. . TRBJ1-2 TRBV4-1 TGCGCCAGCAGCCAAGATGGGGGCAGTATTAACTATGGCTACACCTTC CASSQDGGSINYGYTF